Shown below are 24 T cell receptor beta chains from a single sample sequenced in a study of control samples from healthy donors and cancer patients (TCRdb year 2020). Library construction relied on the immunoSEQ multiplex PCR assay. TCRdb obtained this table from immuneACCESS and retained in-frame rearrangements with V and J assigned. These tables miss some clones; where compared with another copy, unresolved V genes account for less than half of the shortfall, and the remainder is unexplained. For this sample there are some 120,000 clones; about 93% appear just once. The leading ten clones occupy about 2.8% of the sample. The sequencing sample was made of blood. The receptors were sampled from a man aged 30-40 years in good health.

The genes are TRBV5-1 and TRBJ2-5, with 11 bases matching TRBD2. Germline V gene sequence: CDR1 SGHRS, CDR2 YFSETQ. This CDR3 comprises 17 residues. V lost 1 base, J lost 2 bases, and 7 bases stayed unmatched. The CDR3 is CASSLSLAGGLQETQYF. The CDR3 region has the DNA TGCGCCAGCAGCTTGAGTCTAGCGGGGGGCCTACAAGAGACCCAGTACTTC.

The rearrangement joins TRBV5-4 to TRBJ2-7; TRBD1 aligns across 7 bases. The V segment lost 3 bases and the J segment 2 bases; nucleotides outside the gene matches: 2. The CDR3 contains 13 residues. Per germline, CDR1 SGHNT and CDR2 YYREEE (reference sequence). The CDR3 bases are TGTGCCAGCAGCTCGACAGGGACCTACGAGCAGTACTTC. Translating gives CASSSTGTYEQYF.

The genes are TRBV6-5 and TRBJ1-2, with D perhaps matching TRBD1 (5 bases). Trimming took 6 bases from V and 8 from J, leaving 19 bases between them. CDR3 size: 14 residues. From germline, CDR1 is MNHEY and CDR2 SVGAGI. CDR3 bases: TGTGCCAGCAGCACCCTAATCTGGGAGGGGGGCTACACCTTC. Translated, it gives CASSTLIWEGGYTF.

Here the CDR3 DNA reads TGTGCCAGCAGCTTAGGGAGGGGGGCGGGGGAGCTGTTTTTT. Translating it yields CASSLGRGAGELFF. This chain uses TRBV7-2 with TRBJ2-2; D could derive from TRBD1 or TRBD2 (6 bases each). The CDR3 is 14 amino acids. Per the germline V gene, CDR1 is SGHTA and CDR2 is FQGNSA. Trimming cost V 1 base and J 8 bases, with 11 bases left between them.

The chain recombines TRBV5-8 with TRBJ2-1, with TRBD2 matching 7 bases. This CDR3 has 15 amino acids. Germline-derived CDR1 and CDR2 are SGHTS and YDEGEE. The J segment lost 7 bases and the V segment lost 2 bases, leaving 9 bases of the junction unmatched. DNA for the CDR3: TGTGCCAGCAGCTTCCAGCGGGGAGCAAATAATGAGCAGTTCTTC. Its protein product is CASSFQRGANNEQFF.

V and J are TRBV30 and TRBJ1-5; D is possibly TRBD1 (6 bases). CDR1 is GTSNPN, CDR2 SVGIG, per germline (reference sequence). The CDR3 loop spans 17 amino acids. Trimming took off 3 bases at V and 1 base at J, with 19 bases between the two ends. The CDR3 coding sequence is TGTGCCTGGAGACGGGGAGGGGGATTGGAAAGCAATCAGCCCCAGCATTTT. Translation: CAWRRGGGLESNQPQHF.

The chain couples TRBV9 to TRBJ1-5; possible D gene TRBD1, 5 bases. V lost 3 bases, J lost 6 bases, and 13 bases lay in between. The CDR3 length is 14 residues. CDR1 is SGDLS and CDR2 is YYNGEE in the germline V gene. In DNA form, the CDR3 reads TGTGCCAGCAGCGAGGGGAGTATGAGTCAGCCCCAGCATTTT. It specifies CASSEGSMSQPQHF.

The chain couples TRBV7-8 to TRBJ2-1; TRBD2 matches at 11 bases. This CDR3 is 17 amino acids long. Germline-derived CDR1 and CDR2 are SGHVS and FQNEAQ. V gave up 1 base and J gave up 5 bases; unmatched junction bases: 7. CDR3 nucleotides: TGTGCCAGCAGCTTAGTGGTAGCGGGGGGGCCCCACAATGAGCAGTTCTTC. Translating it yields CASSLVVAGGPHNEQFF. The whole variable domain, filled in from reference TRBV7-8 and TRBJ2-1, reads GAGVSQSPRYKVAKRGQDVALRCDPISGHVSLFWYQQALGQGPEFLTYFQNEAQLDKSGLPSDRFFAERPEGSVSTLKIQRTQQEDSAVYLCASSLVVAGGPHNEQFFGPGTRLTVL.

The J gene is TRBJ1-5, the V gene TRBV27; 8 bases line up with TRBD1. The CDR3 runs 14 residues. After removal of 5 bases from V and 6 bases from J, the junction contained 6 bases not matched to a gene. CDR1 MNHEY and CDR2 SMNVEV come from the germline V gene (reference sequence). The CDR3 loop reads CASSIRGPGQPQHF. CDR3 nucleotide sequence: TGTGCCAGCAGTATCAGGGGGCCGGGTCAGCCCCAGCATTTT.

The chain combines TRBV5-1 with TRBJ1-1; no clear D. Germline CDR1 is SGHRS and CDR2 is YFSETQ. The CDR3 is made up of 14 amino acids. Deletions cut 1 base from V and 3 bases from J, with 10 bases between. CDR3 DNA: TGCGCCAGCAGCTTGACAACCGGCGACACTGAAGCTTTCTTT. Amino acid sequence: CASSLTTGDTEAFF.

The chain recombines TRBV9 with TRBJ2-7; 12 bases are shared with TRBD2. The CDR3 contains 17 residues. Germline V gene data show CDR1 as SGDLS and CDR2 as YYNGEE. V was pared by 1 base and J by 4 bases, with 9 bases of the junction left unmatched. Written as DNA, the CDR3 is TGTGCCAGCAGCGTACCCTCCCGACTAGCGGGGGATTACGAGCAGTACTTC. It yields the protein CASSVPSRLAGDYEQYF.

This clone has a single count. The gene calls are TRBV28 and TRBJ2-2; 14 positions match TRBD2. In germline, CDR1 is MDHEN, CDR2 SYDVKM. After removal of 5 bases from V and 7 bases from J, the junction contained 3 bases not matched to a gene. The CDR3 totals 15 residues. The CDR3: CASSLGTSGGGELFF. CDR3 coding DNA: TGTGCCAGCAGTCTTGGGACTAGCGGGGGCGGGGAGCTGTTTTTT.

V gene TRBV7-3 combines with J gene TRBJ2-7, with 7 positions matching TRBD1. The CDR3 has 15 amino acids. Germline V CDR1 and CDR2: SGHTA, FQGTGA. J gave up 3 bases and V 2 bases, and 7 bases lay outside the gene matches. The CDR3 spells CASSLEAQGVYEQYF. The CDR3 nucleotides are TGTGCCAGCAGCTTAGAGGCGCAGGGGGTCTACGAGCAGTACTTC.

This chain connects TRBV24-1 to TRBJ2-5; 8 nucleotides align to TRBD2. V lost 9 bases, J lost 2 bases, and 13 bases stayed unmatched. Germline lookup yields CDR1 KGHDR and CDR2 SFDVKD. This CDR3 contains 16 residues. CDR3: CATQGTRGGRQETQYF. DNA of the CDR3: TGTGCCACCCAAGGGACTAGGGGGGGAAGACAAGAGACCCAGTACTTC.

The chain recombines TRBV6-5 with TRBJ1-6, with a weak D call TRBD1 (5 bases). This CDR3 region has 14 residues. V was cut by 4 bases and J by 7 bases, with 11 bases left in between. Germline V CDR1 and CDR2: MNHEY, SVGAGI. The CDR3, as DNA: TGTGCCAGCAGTTGGGGGACGGAAAATTCACCCCTCCACTTT. Its translation: CASSWGTENSPLHF.

The chain combines TRBV9 with TRBJ1-5; 7 positions match TRBD1. The CDR3 contains 14 residues. The germline V gene encodes CDR1 SGDLS and CDR2 YYNGEE. V was clipped by 3 bases and J by 3 bases; unmatched bases: 3. CDR3 sequence reads: CASSGGTVNQPQHF. The CDR3 coding sequence is TGTGCCAGCAGCGGAGGGACAGTCAATCAGCCCCAGCATTTT.

V gene TRBV11-3 combines with J gene TRBJ2-1, with TRBD2 matching over 8 bases. Germline CDR1 is SGHNT and CDR2 is YENEEA. The CDR3 loop spans 14 amino acids. The ends lost 2 bases at V and 10 bases at J; junction bases unmatched: 7. The CDR3 DNA sequence: TGTGCCAGCAGCTTAACAGCGGGGGCGGAAGAGCAGTTCTTC. This codes for CASSLTAGAEEQFF.

The CDR3 protein is CASSHGQGLSGNTIYF. CDR3 DNA: TGTGCCAGCAGCCATGGACAGGGGTTATCTGGAAACACCATATATTTT. V and J are TRBV14 and TRBJ1-3; 9 bases fit TRBD1. The V segment lost 3 bases and the J segment 1 base; nucleotides outside the gene matches: 4. CDR3 size: 16 residues. CDR1 and CDR2 (germline): SGHDN, FVKESK.

This clone was recorded a few times. The V and J genes are TRBV29-1 and TRBJ1-5; D might be TRBD1 (5 bases). V was clipped by 6 bases and J by 6 bases, with 15 bases between them. Per germline, CDR1 SQVTM and CDR2 ANQGSEA. The CDR3 length is 13 residues. This CDR3 reads CSVRDGGGQPQHF. For the CDR3, the DNA is TGCAGCGTCCGGGACGGAGGTGGTCAGCCCCAGCATTTT.

Note on this clone: Different DNA sequences within this sample yield the same CDR3. The chain combines TRBV4-1 with TRBJ1-3; TRBD1 is a possible D gene (5 bases). CDR1 and CDR2 from the germline V gene are MGHRA and YSYEKL. The ends were cut back, 1 base at V and 4 bases at J, with 17 bases in the middle. This CDR3 is built from 17 residues. The CDR3 bases are TGCGCCAGCAGCCAAGTTACGGGACCGCGCCCCGGAAACACCATATATTTT. It codes for CASSQVTGPRPGNTIYF.

The chain employs TRBV28 and TRBJ2-7; TRBD1 agrees at 9 bases. CDR1 and CDR2 (germline): MDHEN, SYDVKM. J lost 0 bases, V lost 4 bases, and 4 bases had no gene match. The length of the CDR3 is 15 residues. Here the CDR3 DNA reads TGTGCCAGCAGTTCCGGGACAGGGCTCTCCTACGAGCAGTACTTC. Its protein product is CASSSGTGLSYEQYF.

The chain carries TRBV7-3 and TRBJ2-7; 8 bases map to TRBD1. The junction had 5 bases not matched to a gene; V was cut back by 5 bases and J by 2 bases. The CDR3 is 14 amino acids. CDR1 and CDR2 (germline): SGHTA, FQGTGA. In DNA form, the CDR3 reads TGTGCCAGCAGCGACGGACAGGGCACCTACGAGCAGTACTTC. Translating gives CASSDGQGTYEQYF.

The chain carries TRBV5-1 and TRBJ1-4, with no clear D. The CDR3 loop spans 15 amino acids. From germline, CDR1 is SGHRS and CDR2 YFSETQ. Trimming stripped 1 base from V and 7 bases from J, with 14 bases between. The CDR3 reads CASSLLNLEGEKLFF. Here the CDR3 DNA reads TGCGCCAGCAGCTTGCTCAATCTCGAGGGTGAAAAACTGTTTTTT. Together with reference TRBV5-1 and TRBJ1-4, the CDR3 gives the full variable domain: KAGVTQTPRYLIKTRGQQVTLSCSPISGHRSVSWYQQTPGQGLQFLFEYFSETQRNKGNFPGRFSGRQFSNSRSEMNVSTLELGDSALYLCASSLLNLEGEKLFFGSGTQLSVL.

This sequence joins TRBV7-9 and TRBJ1-1; D is ambiguous. The germline V gene has CDR1 SEHNR and CDR2 FQNEAQ (reference sequence). The length of the CDR3 is 15 residues. The V and J ends lost 0 bases and 1 base respectively, with 9 bases between them. This chain's CDR3 is CASSLAGWANTEAFF. For the CDR3, the DNA is TGTGCCAGCAGCTTAGCGGGTTGGGCGAACACTGAAGCTTTCTTT.